These 7 T cell receptor beta chains originate from one sample sequenced in a study of T cell repertoires in cytomegalovirus infection. These receptors have no identified antigens. TCRdb called the reads again in MiXCR, with one record for every CDR3 protein. The data show 300,000 to 400,000 distinct CDR3 sequences, almost 30% seen once. The sample consisted of cultured PBMCs, taken from culture after CMV antigen stimulation. The receptor source for this set is a human donor in good health (CMV status not recorded). Some clones in this sample may be carry-over from other donors' samples.

The chain recombines TRBV7-6 with TRBJ2-1; tentatively, D is TRBD1 or TRBD2 (5 bases each). The CDR3 length is 15 residues. Germline values: CDR1 SGHVS, CDR2 FNYEAQ. Trimming removed 1 base at V and 8 bases at J, with 15 bases between. CDR3 bases: TGTGCCAGCAGCTTAGGGACCTTACTGGGGGATGAGCAGTTCTTC. This translates into CASSLGTLLGDEQFF.

Only a few counts were recorded for this clonotype. The gene calls are TRBV11-2 and TRBJ1-2, with TRBD1 identical over 7 bases. This CDR3 comprises 19 residues. Germline V gene lookup returns CDR1 SGHAT and CDR2 FQNNGV. With V trimmed by 1 base and J by 0 bases, 14 bases remained unmatched. The CDR3 here is CASSLGRRRQGPSNYGYTF. CDR3 DNA: TGTGCCAGCAGCTTAGGGAGGAGGAGACAGGGACCATCTAACTATGGCTACACCTTC.

The rearrangement joins TRBV5-6 to TRBJ2-3, with TRBD2 matching over 8 bases. Per germline, CDR1 SGHDT and CDR2 YYEEEE. The CDR3 has 16 residues. V trimming: 6 bases; J trimming: 4 bases; junction bases outside the gene matches: 13. Here the CDR3 reads CASTGGELAISDTQYF. The CDR3 nucleotides are TGTGCCAGCACCGGGGGGGAACTAGCGATCTCAGATACGCAGTATTTT.

This clonotype has just a few counts. The chain has TRBV10-3 and TRBJ1-3, with TRBD1 identical over 7 bases. CDR1 is ENHRY, CDR2 SYGVKD, per germline. The CDR3 has 15 residues. The V and J ends lost 5 bases and 0 bases, in that order; junction bases with no gene match: 4. The CDR3 DNA follows: TGTGCCATCAGTCTGACAGGGAACTCTGGAAACACCATATATTTT. It encodes CAISLTGNSGNTIYF.

This sequence joins TRBV28 and TRBJ2-7; 7 bases fit TRBD1. This CDR3 spans 15 amino acids. CDR1 is MDHEN, CDR2 SYDVKM, per germline. The V and J ends lost 5 bases and 6 bases, in that order; junction bases with no gene match: 13. CDR3 DNA sequence: TGTGCCAGCAGTGATATACAGGGGCCGATGGGCGAGCAGTACTTC. Amino acids: CASSDIQGPMGEQYF.

This clonotype showed up just once. This chain joins TRBV6-6 and TRBJ1-1, with D possibly being TRBD1 (5 bases). The V and J ends lost 2 bases and 4 bases respectively, with 14 bases between them. This CDR3 has 15 residues. Germline CDR1 and CDR2: MNHNY and SVGAGI (reference sequence). The CDR3 sequence: CASSYNGDGSTEAFF. Written as DNA, the CDR3 is TGTGCCAGCAGTTACAATGGGGACGGGAGCACTGAAGCTTTCTTT.

There are many counts of this clonotype. The chain carries TRBV7-3 and TRBJ2-1, with 8 bases identical to TRBD2. Unmatched junction bases numbered 4, after V lost 4 bases and J lost 2 bases. Germline loops: CDR1 SGHTA, CDR2 FQGTGA. The CDR3 consists of 15 residues. Here the CDR3 reads CASSSGLVAYNEQFF. CDR3 bases: TGTGCCAGCAGCTCGGGACTAGTAGCCTACAATGAGCAGTTCTTC.